The 29 T cell receptor beta chains listed next were all sequenced from one sample in a study of shared clonotypes between healthy human individuals. Repertoires were generated with immunoSEQ multiplex PCR, while TCRdb's copy carries only in-frame clones and drops some. The sample lists roughly 2.5 million clones, more than 90% occurring once. The specimen was naive CD4+ T cells sorted from blood. Specified subset: CD45RA+ positively selected. Receptors originate from a man in his late teens or twenties in good health.

The chain couples TRBV10-3 to TRBJ2-7; the D gene could be TRBD1 or TRBD2 (5 bases each). The germline CDR1 and CDR2 sequences are ENHRY and SYGVKD. Trimming took 4 bases from V and 5 from J, leaving 12 bases between them. The CDR3 length is 13 residues. DNA for the CDR3: TGTGCCATCAGTGCTCCGGGGACCCACGAGCAGTACTTC. It is translated as CAISAPGTHEQYF.

Notes on this clone: This sample includes further DNA sequences coding for the same CDR3. The V and J genes are TRBV27 and TRBJ2-7, with 12 nucleotides matching TRBD2. Germline CDR1 and CDR2: MNHEY and SMNVEV (reference sequence). The CDR3 loop spans 15 amino acids. V shed 4 bases and J 4 bases; nucleotides not matched to a gene: 5. The CDR3 DNA reads TGTGCCAGCAGTTCAAGACTAGCGGGAGTATACGAGCAGTACTTC. Amino acid sequence: CASSSRLAGVYEQYF.

The chain carries TRBV11-2 and TRBJ2-3; no clear D gene. Germline V gene lookup returns CDR1 SGHAT and CDR2 FQNNGV. The V gene lost 0 bases and the J gene lost 2 bases, with 6 bases spanning the gap. There are 14 residues in the CDR3. The CDR3 bases are TGTGCCAGCAGCTTAGAGTGGGCCACAGATACGCAGTATTTT. Translating gives CASSLEWATDTQYF.

The chain joins TRBV2 to TRBJ1-5; 10 bases line up with TRBD1. The CDR3 is 15 residues long. V lost 8 bases to trimming and J lost 2 bases; unmatched junction nucleotides: 6. Germline V gene sequence: CDR1 SNHLY, CDR2 FYNNEI. The CDR3 DNA sequence: TGTGCCAGCTACCGGGACAGGGGTCGCAATCAGCCCCAGCATTTT. This encodes CASYRDRGRNQPQHF.

The chain links TRBV6-6 to TRBJ1-2; 10 bases match TRBD1. The ends lost 5 bases at V and 6 bases at J; junction bases unmatched: 9. The CDR3 loop spans 15 amino acids. The germline CDR1 and CDR2 sequences are MNHNY and SVGAGI (reference sequence). CDR3 protein: CASSRRTGGLHGYTF. CDR3 DNA sequence: TGTGCCAGCAGTAGGCGGACAGGGGGACTGCATGGCTACACCTTC.

This sequence joins TRBV28 and TRBJ1-4; 8 bases agree with TRBD1. Germline CDR1 reads MDHEN; CDR2 reads SYDVKM. J gave up 0 bases and V 6 bases, and 3 bases lay outside the gene matches. The CDR3 totals 15 residues. CDR3 region: CASRSTGATNEKLFF. The CDR3 DNA sequence: TGTGCCAGCAGGTCGACAGGGGCAACTAATGAAAAACTGTTTTTT.

To note about this clone: Within the sample, other DNA sequences also encode this same CDR3. This chain uses TRBV5-1 with TRBJ1-2; TRBD1 agrees at 8 bases. CDR1 is SGHRS and CDR2 is YFSETQ in the germline V gene. Trimming removed 2 bases from V and 4 bases from J; junction bases left unmatched: 1. The CDR3 covers 13 residues. The CDR3 reads CASSLGTGYGYTF. CDR3 DNA: TGCGCCAGCAGCTTAGGGACAGGCTATGGCTACACCTTC. Full variable domain (missing parts from reference TRBV5-1 and TRBJ1-2): KAGVTQTPRYLIKTRGQQVTLSCSPISGHRSVSWYQQTPGQGLQFLFEYFSETQRNKGNFPGRFSGRQFSNSRSEMNVSTLELGDSALYLCASSLGTGYGYTFGSGTRLTVV.

The rearrangement uses TRBV5-1 and TRBJ1-4; D uncertain. The CDR3 extends over 18 amino acids. Trimming removed 0 bases at V and 3 bases at J, with 18 bases between. In germline, CDR1 is SGHRS, CDR2 YFSETQ. CDR3 sequence: CASSLAVGSAKANEKLFF. The CDR3 region has the DNA TGCGCCAGCAGCTTGGCCGTCGGCAGTGCAAAGGCTAATGAAAAACTGTTTTTT.

Of note for this clone: This same CDR3 is encoded by further DNA sequences in the sample. Written as DNA, the CDR3 is TGTGCCAGCAGCCGGACAGGTGGGGATCAGCCCCAGCATTTT. Encoded protein: CASSRTGGDQPQHF. This sequence joins TRBV6-5 and TRBJ1-5, with 7 bases that match TRBD1. This CDR3 comprises 14 residues. Germline CDR1 reads MNHEY; CDR2 reads SVGAGI. With V trimmed by 6 bases and J by 5 bases, 7 bases remained unmatched.

As to this clone: The germline gene is not matched at one end of the junction; a read error may be the cause. The V call is TRBV27, the J call TRBJ2-7; 12 bases are shared with TRBD2. CDR1 and CDR2 from the germline V gene are MNHEY and SMNVEV (reference sequence). The CDR3 contains 23 residues. The CDR3 sequence is CASSLSGLAGGPHPFTSRYEQYF. The CDR3 coding sequence is TGTGCCAGCAGTCTATCCGGGCTAGCGGGAGGGCCCCACCCTTTTACGAGCAGATACGAGCAGTACTTC.

This rearrangement joins TRBV5-6 to TRBJ2-7, with 8 bases that match TRBD1. From germline, CDR1 is SGHDT and CDR2 YYEEEE. V lost 2 bases and J lost 5; bases outside the gene matches: 6. The CDR3 has 14 amino acids. The CDR3 DNA reads TGTGCCAGCAGCTTCTTGGACAGGGACCACGAGCAGTACTTC. Translating gives CASSFLDRDHEQYF.

The chain has TRBV10-3 and TRBJ2-2; tentative D call: TRBD1 (7 bases). The CDR3 totals 13 residues. V was trimmed by 11 bases and J by 6 bases, leaving 16 bases between them. The germline V gene has CDR1 ENHRY and CDR2 SYGVKD. This CDR3 is CAVTGEVPGELFF. Here the CDR3 DNA reads TGTGCCGTTACAGGGGAGGTCCCCGGGGAGCTGTTTTTT.

The genes are TRBV19 and TRBJ1-5; tentatively, D is TRBD1 (5 bases). CDR1 and CDR2 (germline): LNHDA, SQIVND (reference sequence). Between the trimmed V and J ends, which lost 4 bases and 0 bases, there was a span of 16 bases. The CDR3 is 17 amino acids. CDR3 loop: CASSTQTGFYSNQPQHF. CDR3 coding DNA: TGTGCCAGTAGTACCCAAACAGGATTTTATAGCAATCAGCCCCAGCATTTT.

This clone was observed a handful of times. The chain links TRBV5-1 to TRBJ1-1; 7 positions match TRBD1. The junction had 6 bases not matched to a gene; V was cut back by 4 bases and J by 0 bases. CDR1 and CDR2 from the germline V gene are SGHRS and YFSETQ. CDR3 length: 15 residues. Written as DNA, the CDR3 is TGCGCCAGCAGCCCGGTGGGACAGATGAACACTGAAGCTTTCTTT. It encodes CASSPVGQMNTEAFF.

With respect to this clone: The junction and the germline gene differ at one end; a read error may be behind it. V and J are TRBV7-9 and TRBJ1-3; D is possibly TRBD1 (5 bases). Per the germline V gene, CDR1 is SEHNR and CDR2 is FQNEAQ (reference sequence). This CDR3 has 12 residues. CDR3 in amino acids: CASSLEVSRGDF. In DNA form, the CDR3 reads TGTGCCAGCAGCCTAGAGGTATCGAGGGGCGATTTT.

This clone was counted a few times. The genes are TRBV28 and TRBJ1-4; tentative D call: TRBD1 (5 bases). V lost 5 bases to trimming and J lost 5 bases, with 12 bases between them. CDR1 and CDR2 from the germline V gene are MDHEN and SYDVKM. The CDR3 spans 14 residues. The CDR3 DNA reads as TGTGCCAGCAGTCTCCCTGGACAAAATGAAAAACTGTTTTTT. This gives the protein CASSLPGQNEKLFF.

The genes are TRBV30 and TRBJ1-2, with D hard to call. The length of the CDR3 is 13 residues. The V end was cut by 2 bases, the J end by 7 bases, with 14 bases between. Germline CDR1 and CDR2: GTSNPN and SVGIG (reference sequence). The CDR3, as DNA: TGTGCCTGGAGTCGGCGGGAAGGCTCTGGCTACACCTTC. Translated: CAWSRREGSGYTF.

The chain recombines TRBV4-2 with TRBJ2-4; D unclear. Germline CDR1 and CDR2: LGHNA and YNFKEQ. V dropped 4 bases and J dropped 0 bases, with 10 bases sitting between them. This CDR3 has 15 amino acids. The CDR3 loop reads CASSPLNLAKNIQYF. The CDR3 bases are TGTGCCAGCAGCCCGTTAAACCTAGCCAAAAACATTCAGTACTTC.

The rearrangement links TRBV2 to TRBJ1-6; D remains unclear. The CDR3 totals 12 residues. V was clipped by 3 bases and J by 10 bases, with 7 bases between them. Germline loops: CDR1 SNHLY, CDR2 FYNNEI. The CDR3 spells CASSDGVSPLHF. In nucleotides, the CDR3 is TGTGCCAGCAGTGATGGGGTCTCACCCCTCCACTTT.

This chain connects TRBV7-9 to TRBJ1-6; 7 nucleotides align to TRBD1. Germline V gene sequence: CDR1 SEHNR, CDR2 FQNEAQ (reference sequence). The V and J ends lost 5 bases and 5 bases, in that order; junction bases with no gene match: 9. The CDR3 is 16 amino acids. For the CDR3, the DNA is TGTGCCAGCAGCGCGGCCTCAGGGGGAAATAATTCACCCCTCCACTTT. This encodes CASSAASGGNNSPLHF. Complete variable domain (other parts from reference TRBV7-9 and TRBJ1-6): DTGVSQNPRHKITKRGQNVTFRCDPISEHNRLYWYRQTLGQGPEFLTYFQNEAQLEKSRLLSDRFSAERPKGSFSTLEIQRTEQGDSAMYLCASSAASGGNNSPLHFGNGTRLTVT.

The chain links TRBV18 to TRBJ2-3, with TRBD2 matching 11 bases. The CDR3 is 15 amino acids. V lost 4 bases, J lost 2 bases, and 2 bases stayed unmatched. Looked up from germline, CDR1 is KGHSH and CDR2 is LQKENI. CDR3 coding DNA: TGTGCCAGCTCACTTAGCGGGGGGGCCACAGATACGCAGTATTTT. Protein product: CASSLSGGATDTQYF.

This chain joins TRBV5-1 and TRBJ2-2, with 9 bases matching TRBD2. This CDR3 comprises 15 residues. V lost 1 base and J lost 6; bases outside the gene matches: 4. Germline loops: CDR1 SGHRS, CDR2 YFSETQ. The chain's CDR3 is CASSLTAGGPGELFF. CDR3 in DNA: TGCGCCAGCAGCTTGACTGCGGGAGGGCCCGGGGAGCTGTTTTTT.

In the case of this clone: At one boundary the junction diverges from the germline segment, which might be a read error. This chain links TRBV20-1 with TRBJ1-4; 8 bases align to TRBD1. CDR3 size: 11 residues. From germline, CDR1 is DFQATT and CDR2 SNEGSKA (reference sequence). Here the CDR3 DNA reads TGCAGTGCTCCTACCGACAGGGGTGGCTCTTTT. This sequence encodes CSAPTDRGGSF.

The V and J genes are TRBV5-1 and TRBJ2-1; D gene unclear. The germline V gene encodes CDR1 SGHRS and CDR2 YFSETQ. Trimming removed 0 bases from V and 7 bases from J, with 11 bases in between. The CDR3 totals 14 residues. This chain's CDR3 is CASSLELLGNEQFF. Here the CDR3 DNA reads TGCGCCAGCAGCTTGGAATTACTGGGGAATGAGCAGTTCTTC.

The CDR3 is CASSEGDYGYTF. The CDR3 DNA is TGTGCCAGCAGCGAAGGGGACTATGGCTACACCTTC. The gene calls are TRBV7-2 and TRBJ1-2; D possibly corresponds to TRBD1 (5 bases). V was clipped by 5 bases and J by 3 bases, with 7 bases between them. The CDR3 length is 12 residues. Looked up from germline, CDR1 is SGHTA and CDR2 is FQGNSA.

This clone is a singleton in its sample. V usage is TRBV5-3 and J usage is TRBJ1-5; 10 bases fit TRBD1. TRBV5-3 is given ORF status, its function remaining uncertain. The CDR3 is 15 residues long. Trimming removed 5 bases from V and 3 bases from J; junction bases left unmatched: 5. CDR3 protein: CARRTGTGDNQPQHF. The DNA of the CDR3 is TGTGCCAGAAGGACCGGGACAGGGGACAATCAGCCCCAGCATTTT.

J is TRBJ2-1 and V is TRBV5-6, with D tentatively TRBD1 (5 bases). CDR3 length: 17 residues. CDR1 is SGHDT, CDR2 YYEEEE, per germline. The V and J ends lost 3 bases and 1 base respectively, with 17 bases between them. The CDR3 DNA sequence: TGTGCCAGCAGCTCACCCCTCGGAAGGGGTTCCTACAATGAGCAGTTCTTC. It encodes CASSSPLGRGSYNEQFF.

A single count supports this clone. The CDR3 DNA reads as TGCGCCAGCAGCCAAGGTGGGACAGCCGCCTACGAGCAGTACTTC. Translation gives CASSQGGTAAYEQYF. The V call is TRBV4-3, the J call TRBJ2-7; 7 positions agree with TRBD1. Germline V gene data show CDR1 as LGHNA and CDR2 as YSLEER. The CDR3 is 15 amino acids. With 1 base clipped from V and 2 bases from J, the junction kept 5 bases outside the gene matches.

V is TRBV19 and J is TRBJ1-5, with 7 bases matching TRBD1. The CDR3 is made up of 16 amino acids. V shed 4 bases and J 3 bases; nucleotides not matched to a gene: 9. CDR1 and CDR2 from the germline V gene are LNHDA and SQIVND (reference sequence). Here the CDR3 DNA reads TGTGCCAGTAGTAGACACCCCGGGACAGACAATCAGCCCCAGCATTTT. The encoded protein is CASSRHPGTDNQPQHF.